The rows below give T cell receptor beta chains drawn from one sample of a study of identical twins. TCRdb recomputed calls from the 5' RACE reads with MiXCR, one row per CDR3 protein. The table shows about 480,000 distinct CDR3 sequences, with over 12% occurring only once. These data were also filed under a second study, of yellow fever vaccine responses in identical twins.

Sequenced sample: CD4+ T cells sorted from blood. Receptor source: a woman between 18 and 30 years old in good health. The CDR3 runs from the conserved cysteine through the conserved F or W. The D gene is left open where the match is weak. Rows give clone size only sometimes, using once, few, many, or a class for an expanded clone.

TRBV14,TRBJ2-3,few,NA,CASSPSAGTDTQYF,TGTGCCAGCAGCCCCTCTGCGGGCACAGATACGCAGTATTTT
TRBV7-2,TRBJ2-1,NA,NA,CASSLALRGTEQFF,TGTGCCAGCAGCTTAGCTCTCCGAGGTACTGAGCAGTTCTTC
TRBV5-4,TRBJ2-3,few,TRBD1,CASSFGQVALSTDTQYF,TGTGCCAGCAGCTTTGGACAGGTTGCCCTTAGCACAGATACGCAGTATTTT
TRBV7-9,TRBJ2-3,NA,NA,CASSLVGHNTDTQYF,TGTGCCAGCAGCTTAGTCGGACACAACACAGATACGCAGTATTTT
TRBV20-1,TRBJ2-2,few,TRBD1,CRVGQGSVTGELFF,TGCAGAGTGGGACAGGGTAGCGTCACCGGGGAGCTGTTTTTT
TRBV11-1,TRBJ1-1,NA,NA,CASSPGLSTEAFF,TGTGCCAGCAGCCCGGGTTTAAGCACTGAAGCTTTCTTT
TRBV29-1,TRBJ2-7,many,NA,CSALDYEQYF,TGCAGCGCCTTGGACTACGAGCAGTACTTC
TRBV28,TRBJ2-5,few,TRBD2,CAGRGGLETQYF,TGTGCCGGGCGGGGGGGCTTGGAGACCCAGTACTTC
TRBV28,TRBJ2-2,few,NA,CASSLIGAGTGELFF,TGTGCCAGCAGCTTGATCGGTGCGGGCACCGGGGAGCTGTTTTTT
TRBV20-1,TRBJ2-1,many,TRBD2,CSAISGRADNEQFF,TGCAGTGCTATAAGCGGGAGGGCCGACAATGAGCAGTTCTTC
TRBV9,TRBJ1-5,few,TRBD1,CASSATGGGQPQHF,TGTGCCAGCAGCGCAACAGGGGGGGGACAGCCCCAGCATTTT